These 29 T cell receptor beta chains came from one sample sequenced in a study of T cell changes during pregnancy in multiple sclerosis. The method was immunoSEQ multiplex PCR; TCRdb's version includes in-frame clones alone and lacks a portion of them. Of under 45,000 clones detected, roughly 88% appear once; the ten largest clones hold about 4%. Source: CD8+ T cells from peripheral blood mononuclear cells, taken in the first trimester of pregnancy. These receptors all stem from a female donor with multiple sclerosis, enrolled in a pregnancy study.

The chain has TRBV19 and TRBJ1-5, with 11 bases lining up with TRBD1. V shed 6 bases, J shed 6 bases, and the junction held 7 bases outside the gene matches. Germline assignment: CDR1 LNHDA and CDR2 SQIVND (reference sequence). This CDR3 is built from 15 residues. The CDR3 coding sequence is TGTGCCAGTAGCCAACCGGGACAGGGGGTTCAGCCCCAGCATTTT. Its protein product is CASSQPGQGVQPQHF.

The chain uses TRBV19 and TRBJ2-1; TRBD2 might be the D (5 bases). The germline V and J ends were trimmed by 1 base and 0 bases, with 13 bases remaining between them. CDR3 length equals 17 residues. CDR1 is LNHDA, CDR2 SQIVND, per germline (reference sequence). The CDR3 DNA reads TGTGCCAGTAGTATAGCTGGGAAGCGGTCCTCCTACAATGAGCAGTTCTTC. This gives the protein CASSIAGKRSSYNEQFF.

The chain couples TRBV9 to TRBJ1-1; 7 nucleotides align to TRBD1. J gave up 1 base and V 3 bases, and 9 bases lay outside the gene matches. The CDR3 is 16 residues long. From germline, CDR1 is SGDLS and CDR2 YYNGEE. The CDR3 sequence is CASSEPQTGPNTEAFF. CDR3 in DNA: TGTGCCAGCAGCGAGCCTCAGACAGGGCCGAACACTGAAGCTTTCTTT. The complete variable domain, with remaining parts taken from reference TRBV9 and TRBJ1-1, reads DSGVTQTPKHLITATGQRVTLRCSPRSGDLSVYWYQQSLDQGLQFLIQYYNGEERAKGNILERFSAQQFPDLHSELNLSSLELGDSALYFCASSEPQTGPNTEAFFGQGTRLTVV.

The V and J genes are TRBV29-1 and TRBJ2-7; 8 bases agree with TRBD1. There are 11 residues in the CDR3. The junction had 7 bases not matched to a gene; V was cut back by 7 bases and J by 8 bases. CDR1 is SQVTM and CDR2 is ANQGSEA in the germline V gene. CDR3 DNA: TGCAGCGCCCAGGACAGGGCACAGCAGTACTTC. Translated: CSAQDRAQQYF.

V and J are TRBV6-5 and TRBJ1-2, with D possibly TRBD1 on 6 matching bases. V lost 7 bases, J lost 3 bases, and 18 bases lay in between. This CDR3 is built from 15 residues. Germline V gene lookup returns CDR1 MNHEY and CDR2 SVGAGI. This CDR3 reads CASKPRDTDYYGYTF. The CDR3 DNA reads TGTGCCAGCAAGCCTCGGGACACGGATTACTATGGCTACACCTTC.

The gene calls are TRBV7-3 and TRBJ1-1, with 9 bases aligning to TRBD1. The trim removed 5 bases at V and 2 bases at J, leaving 9 bases unmatched. The CDR3 sequence is 16 residues long. The germline V gene encodes CDR1 SGHTA and CDR2 FQGTGA. CDR3 in DNA: TGTGCCAGCAGCCGACAGGGGGGAGATCTAAACACTGAAGCTTTCTTT. The encoded protein is CASSRQGGDLNTEAFF.

J is TRBJ1-2 and V is TRBV2, with a possible D match to TRBD1 (6 bases). The CDR3 contains 16 residues. CDR1 is SNHLY, CDR2 FYNNEI, per germline. Trimming stripped 4 bases from V and 1 base from J, with 16 bases between. The CDR3, as DNA: TGTGCCAGCAGTGCCAATGGACAGTGGGGTAACTATGGCTACACCTTC. This translates into CASSANGQWGNYGYTF.

For this clone: Compared with germline, one end of the junction differs, possibly owing to a read error. J is TRBJ1-1 and V is TRBV29-1; perhaps TRBD1 as D (6 bases). The length of the CDR3 is 10 residues. Per the germline V gene, CDR1 is SQVTM and CDR2 is ANQGSEA. The CDR3 reads CSFEDSKAFF. CDR3 in DNA: TGCAGCTTTGAGGACAGTAAAGCTTTCTTT.

The chain is built from TRBV2 and TRBJ1-2; TRBD1 might be the D (5 bases). Germline assignment: CDR1 SNHLY and CDR2 FYNNEI. V was cut by 8 bases and J by 7 bases, with 17 bases left in between. There are 13 residues in the CDR3. CDR3 coding DNA: TGTGCCAGCCCCCAGGCTCCACAGGCTGGCTACACCTTC. Amino acids: CASPQAPQAGYTF.

The CDR3 nucleotides are TGTGCCAGCCTACTTTACGACAGGTCCTCTGGAAACACCATATATTTT. This sequence encodes CASLLYDRSSGNTIYF. The chain recombines TRBV5-6 with TRBJ1-3; tentatively, D is TRBD1 (6 bases). This CDR3 region has 16 residues. Trimming removed 7 bases at V and 0 bases at J, with 17 bases between. Germline V gene sequence: CDR1 SGHDT, CDR2 YYEEEE.

V and J are TRBV7-2 and TRBJ1-3, with TRBD1 matching 8 bases. Germline V gene sequence: CDR1 SGHTA, CDR2 FQGNSA. The CDR3 runs to 13 residues. After removal of 3 bases from V and 8 bases from J, the junction contained 3 bases not matched to a gene. The CDR3 bases are TGTGCCAGCAGCTTTGGGACAGGAGACACCATATATTTT. Translated, it gives CASSFGTGDTIYF.

The chain joins TRBV7-3 to TRBJ2-1; TRBD2 might be the D (6 bases). Deletions cut 3 bases from V and 0 bases from J, with 9 bases between. Germline V CDR1 and CDR2: SGHTA, FQGTGA. The CDR3 sequence is 15 residues long. The CDR3 region is CASSFPGSSYNEQFF. CDR3 DNA: TGTGCCAGCAGCTTCCCCGGGAGCTCCTACAATGAGCAGTTCTTC.

The chain has TRBV27 and TRBJ1-1; D is unclear. CDR3 length equals 14 residues. V lost 6 bases and J lost 1, with 12 bases in between. The germline gives CDR1 MNHEY, CDR2 SMNVEV (reference sequence). CDR3 residues: CASRAGSRNTEAFF. The CDR3 coding sequence is TGTGCCAGCAGGGCCGGGTCGAGGAACACTGAAGCTTTCTTT.

The chain combines TRBV5-6 with TRBJ2-3; TRBD1 matches at 7 bases. Losses at the gene ends were 2 bases for V and 3 bases for J; bases not matched to a gene: 6. This CDR3 has 15 amino acids. From germline, CDR1 is SGHDT and CDR2 YYEEEE. CDR3 in DNA: TGTGCCAGCAGCTTACAGGGGTCACCAACAGATACGCAGTATTTT. Protein sequence: CASSLQGSPTDTQYF.

This clone has more than one count but fewer than ten. The junction departs from germline at one end; a sequencing error may be responsible. This sequence joins TRBV5-5 and TRBJ2-7; TRBD1 matches at 12 bases. The CDR3 contains 16 residues. Germline CDR1 is SGHKS and CDR2 is YYEKEE (reference sequence). The CDR3: CASSQELGTGGDEQYF. The DNA for the CDR3 is TGCGCCAGCAGCCAAGAATTGGGGACAGGGGGCGACGAGCAGTACTTC.

This clone occurred a few times. V usage is TRBV2 and J usage is TRBJ2-2; TRBD1 aligns across 7 bases. Germline V gene data show CDR1 as SNHLY and CDR2 as FYNNEI. The ends lost 8 bases at V and 5 bases at J; junction bases unmatched: 2. The CDR3 sequence is 12 residues long. The CDR3 region has the DNA TGTGCCAGCCGGACAGGAACCGGGGAGCTGTTTTTT. This translates into CASRTGTGELFF.

The V and J genes are TRBV4-2 and TRBJ1-1; 7 nucleotides line up with TRBD1. This CDR3 contains 16 residues. In germline, CDR1 is LGHNA, CDR2 YNFKEQ. The V gene end was trimmed by 2 bases and the J gene end by 1 base; junction bases not matched to a gene: 7. The CDR3 is CASSQQGGLPNTEAFF. The CDR3 nucleotides are TGTGCCAGCAGCCAACAGGGGGGACTCCCGAACACTGAAGCTTTCTTT.

This rearrangement joins TRBV7-9 to TRBJ2-1; 7 nucleotides align to TRBD1. The CDR3 is made up of 14 amino acids. V lost 3 bases and J lost 2; bases outside the gene matches: 1. From germline, CDR1 is SEHNR and CDR2 FQNEAQ (reference sequence). The CDR3 loop reads CASSFTGAYNEQFF. CDR3 bases: TGTGCCAGCAGCTTCACAGGGGCCTACAATGAGCAGTTCTTC.

V usage is TRBV9 and J usage is TRBJ2-2; D perhaps matches TRBD1 (6 bases). V lost 2 bases and J 7 bases, leaving 9 bases between the germline ends. Germline loops: CDR1 SGDLS, CDR2 YYNGEE. This CDR3 has 13 amino acids. The CDR3 DNA follows: TGTGCCAGCAGCGTCGGACAGAACGGGGAGCTGTTTTTT. It yields the protein CASSVGQNGELFF. Based on the CDR3 plus reference TRBV9 and TRBJ2-2, the full variable domain is DSGVTQTPKHLITATGQRVTLRCSPRSGDLSVYWYQQSLDQGLQFLIQYYNGEERAKGNILERFSAQQFPDLHSELNLSSLELGDSALYFCASSVGQNGELFFGEGSRLTVL.

The V gene is TRBV11-2, the J gene TRBJ2-7; a possible D gene is TRBD1 (5 bases). V was trimmed by 5 bases and J by 4 bases, leaving 9 bases between them. This CDR3 has 12 amino acids. CDR1 is SGHAT, CDR2 FQNNGV, per germline. CDR3 sequence reads: CASSATDYEQYF. CDR3 DNA sequence: TGTGCCAGCAGCGCGACAGATTACGAGCAGTACTTC. The full variable domain, its missing parts supplied by reference TRBV11-2 and TRBJ2-7, is EAGVAQSPRYKIIEKRQSVAFWCNPISGHATLYWYQQILGQGPKLLIQFQNNGVVDDSQLPKDRFSAERLKGVDSTLKIQPAKLEDSAVYLCASSATDYEQYFGPGTRLTVT.

The V call is TRBV14, the J call TRBJ1-1; TRBD1 aligns across 8 bases. V shed 2 bases and J 3 bases; nucleotides not matched to a gene: 2. The CDR3 has 14 amino acids. CDR1 and CDR2 from the germline V gene are SGHDN and FVKESK. CDR3 sequence (DNA): TGTGCCAGCAGCCAAACAGGGGGGTACACTGAAGCTTTCTTT. Translating gives CASSQTGGYTEAFF. Looking up the rest from reference TRBV14 and TRBJ1-1 gives the full variable domain: EAGVTQFPSHSVIEKGQTVTLRCDPISGHDNLYWYRRVMGKEIKFLLHFVKESKQDESGMPNNRFLAERTGGTYSTLKVQPAELEDSGVYFCASSQTGGYTEAFFGQGTRLTVV.

V is TRBV27 and J is TRBJ1-1, with TRBD1 as a possible D gene (5 bases). CDR1 MNHEY and CDR2 SMNVEV come from the germline V gene (reference sequence). Deletions cut 6 bases from V and 1 base from J, with 9 bases between. The CDR3 contains 13 residues. The CDR3 loop reads CASSDSQNTEAFF. CDR3 nucleotide sequence: TGTGCCAGCAGCGACAGCCAGAACACTGAAGCTTTCTTT.

The J gene is TRBJ1-1, the V gene TRBV6-1; D is unclear. The V gene's germline CDR1 is MNHNS and CDR2 SASEGT. CDR3 size: 11 residues. V gave up 7 bases and J gave up 10 bases, with 13 bases separating them. The CDR3 nucleotides read TGTGCCAGCACACTCTTTCTTGTAGCTTTCTTT. Translation: CASTLFLVAFF.

This CDR3 is CASSPSTDTQYF. CDR3 sequence (DNA): TGTGCCAGCAGCCCTTCCACAGATACGCAGTATTTT. This chain uses TRBV13 with TRBJ2-3; D is uncertain. V was shortened by 5 bases and J by 2 bases, with 5 bases between the two germline ends. Germline CDR1 is PRHDT and CDR2 is FYEKMQ (reference sequence). This CDR3 comprises 12 residues.

The J gene is TRBJ2-7, the V gene TRBV5-6; D gene uncertain. The CDR3 sequence is 19 residues long. The germline V gene encodes CDR1 SGHDT and CDR2 YYEEEE. V was cut by 4 bases and J by 2 bases, with 28 bases left in between. The CDR3 spells CASSPTAVAYLLAPYEQYF. The DNA of the CDR3 is TGTGCCAGCAGCCCGACTGCCGTCGCCTACCTGCTCGCCCCCTACGAGCAGTACTTC.

This chain joins TRBV9 and TRBJ2-2; the match to TRBD1 covers 9 bases. In germline, CDR1 is SGDLS, CDR2 YYNGEE. V lost 4 bases, J lost 6 bases, and 10 bases stayed unmatched. The CDR3 is 16 amino acids. The CDR3 is CASSINRDRDAGELFF. The CDR3 nucleotides read TGTGCCAGCAGCATCAACCGGGACAGGGATGCCGGGGAGCTGTTTTTT.

The genes are TRBV7-2 and TRBJ2-7; D possibly corresponds to TRBD1 (5 bases). Germline CDR1 SGHTA, CDR2 FQGNSA. V was clipped by 3 bases and J by 5 bases, with 14 bases between them. The length of the CDR3 is 14 residues. DNA of the CDR3: TGTGCCAGCAGCTTCGGAGCAGGGAACCACGAGCAGTACTTC. As protein: CASSFGAGNHEQYF. The complete variable domain, with remaining parts taken from reference TRBV7-2 and TRBJ2-7, reads GAGVSQSPSNKVTEKGKDVELRCDPISGHTALYWYRQSLGQGLEFLIYFQGNSAPDKSGLPSDRFSAERTGGSVSTLTIQRTQQEDSAVYLCASSFGAGNHEQYFGPGTRLTVT.

The chain has TRBV2 and TRBJ2-3, with D perhaps matching TRBD1 (6 bases). This CDR3 has 13 residues. V was trimmed by 6 bases and J by 6 bases, leaving 13 bases between them. Germline assignment: CDR1 SNHLY and CDR2 FYNNEI. The CDR3 is CASSRGHSDTQYF. DNA of the CDR3: TGTGCCAGCAGCAGGGGTCATTCGGATACGCAGTATTTT.

This chain uses TRBV6-5 with TRBJ2-5; possibly TRBD1 for D (6 bases). The CDR3 has 12 residues. Germline V gene data show CDR1 as MNHEY and CDR2 as SVGAGI. V was trimmed by 2 bases and J by 11 bases, leaving 12 bases between them. This CDR3 reads CASSYTGSEQYF. The CDR3 nucleotides are TGTGCCAGCAGTTACACAGGGTCGGAGCAGTACTTC.